Described below is a single T cell receptor beta chain sequence and its context. This record belongs to a study of blood T cell repertoires in COVID-19. The V end lost 5 bases, the J end lost 0 bases, and 9 bases lay between the germline ends. This CDR3 has 14 residues. Germline-derived CDR1 and CDR2 are SGHTS and YDEGEE. The table came from immunoSEQ multiplex PCR; TCRdb's copy has only in-frame clones and leaves some out. The sample carries 150,000 to 250,000 clones, about 80% recorded once. The TCR sequence derives from a man in his forties who had recovered from COVID-19. The J gene is TRBJ2-4, the V gene TRBV5-8, with D hard to call. Sequences were obtained from PBMCs or T cells enriched from blood (not recorded which). The CDR3 loop reads CASSLELAKNIQYF. CDR3 coding DNA: TGTGCCAGCAGTCTCGAACTAGCCAAAAACATTCAGTACTTC.